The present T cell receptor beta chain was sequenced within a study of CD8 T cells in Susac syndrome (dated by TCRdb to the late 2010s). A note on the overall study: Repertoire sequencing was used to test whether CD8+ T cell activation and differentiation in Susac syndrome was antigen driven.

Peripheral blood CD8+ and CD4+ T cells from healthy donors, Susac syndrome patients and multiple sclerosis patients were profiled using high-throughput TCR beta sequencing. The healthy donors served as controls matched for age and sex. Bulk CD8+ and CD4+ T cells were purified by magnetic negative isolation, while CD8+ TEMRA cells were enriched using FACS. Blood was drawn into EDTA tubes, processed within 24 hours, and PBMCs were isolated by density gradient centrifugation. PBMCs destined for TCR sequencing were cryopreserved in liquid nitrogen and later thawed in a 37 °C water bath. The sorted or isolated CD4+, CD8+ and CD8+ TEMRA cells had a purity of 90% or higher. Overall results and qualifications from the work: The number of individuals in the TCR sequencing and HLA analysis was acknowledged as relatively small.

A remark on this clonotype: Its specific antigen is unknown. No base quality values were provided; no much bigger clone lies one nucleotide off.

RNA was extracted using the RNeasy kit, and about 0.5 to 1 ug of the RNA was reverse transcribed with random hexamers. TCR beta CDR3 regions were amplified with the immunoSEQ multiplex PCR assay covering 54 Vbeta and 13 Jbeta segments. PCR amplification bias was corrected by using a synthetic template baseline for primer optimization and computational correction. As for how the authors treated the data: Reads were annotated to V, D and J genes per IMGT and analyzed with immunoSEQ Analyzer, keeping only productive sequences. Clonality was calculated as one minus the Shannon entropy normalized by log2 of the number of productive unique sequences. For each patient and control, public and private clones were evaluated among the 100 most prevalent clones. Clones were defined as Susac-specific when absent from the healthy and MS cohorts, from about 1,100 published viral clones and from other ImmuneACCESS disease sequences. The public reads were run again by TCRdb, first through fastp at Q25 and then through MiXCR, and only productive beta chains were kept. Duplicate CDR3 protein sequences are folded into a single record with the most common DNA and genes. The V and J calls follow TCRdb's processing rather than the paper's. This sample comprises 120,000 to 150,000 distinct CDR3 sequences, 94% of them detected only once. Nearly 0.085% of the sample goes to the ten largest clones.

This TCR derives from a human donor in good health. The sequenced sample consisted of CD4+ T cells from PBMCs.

The bases read TGTGCCACCTGGTTGAATACGCAGTATTTT. This codes for CATWLNTQYF. Here the chain combines TRBV6-6 and TRBJ2-3; the D gene assignment is ambiguous. The germline V gene encodes CDR1 MNHNY and CDR2 SVGAGI (reference sequence). The CDR3, from cysteine to phenylalanine, totals 10 residues. Left in the record is the CDR3 DNA by itself, 30 bases read in frame from the first base. The trim is 10 bases for V and 7 bases for J, with a gap of 9 bases between the germline ends.